This TCR beta chain was found in a study of blood T cells in healthy people across ages. Together with a sample-barcoded 5' primer, a J-beta primer mix was included in a second PCR lasting about 7 to 11 cycles. At least 2.5 million CDR3-containing paired-end reads were obtained per sample. TCRdb analysed the 5' RACE reads with MiXCR anew, one entry per CDR3 protein. Found here are approximately 770,000 distinct CDR3 sequences, roughly 64% of them singletons; the top ten hold around 22%. This clonotype has just a few counts. The CDR3 covers 13 residues. The germline V and J ends were trimmed by 6 bases and 7 bases, with 13 bases remaining between them. The germline gives CDR1 SGHTA, CDR2 FQGNSA.

This TCR was recovered from a man younger than 40 in good health. Sequencing was done on a sample of blood. This chain links TRBV7-2 with TRBJ2-1; the D gene is possibly TRBD1 (6 bases). CDR3 residues: CASRGQSINEQFF. The CDR3 DNA is TGTGCCAGCAGAGGACAGTCAATTAATGAGCAGTTCTTC.